Presented here are 21 T cell receptor beta chains from one specimen sequenced in a study of blood T cell repertoires in COVID-19. TCRdb's table, derived via immunoSEQ multiplex PCR, lists solely in-frame clones and lacks some. The sample contains roughly 56,000 clones, 75% to 90% of which appear only once. The source material was peripheral blood. All receptors derive from a woman aged 60 to 75 with COVID-19, enrolled during active disease.

The genes are TRBV4-3 and TRBJ1-2; D perhaps matches TRBD1 (5 bases). Germline CDR1 reads LGHNA; CDR2 reads YSLEER. Trimming stripped 3 bases from V and 0 bases from J, with 14 bases between. The CDR3 consists of 16 residues. The CDR3: CASSHSIIRANYGYTF. Written as DNA, the CDR3 is TGCGCCAGCAGCCACTCGATTATCAGGGCTAACTATGGCTACACCTTC.

The chain joins TRBV9 to TRBJ2-1; no reliable D call. Germline CDR1 and CDR2: SGDLS and YYNGEE. V shed 0 bases and J shed 6 bases, with 10 bases lying between them. The CDR3 is 14 amino acids. Written as DNA, the CDR3 is TGTGCCAGCAGCGTAGATTCGCTAATCAATGAGCAGTTCTTC. Translated, it gives CASSVDSLINEQFF.

This chain joins TRBV6-5 and TRBJ1-6; 7 nucleotides agree with TRBD1. The V and J ends lost 6 bases and 10 bases, in that order; junction bases with no gene match: 9. CDR1 is MNHEY, CDR2 SVGAGI, per germline. The CDR3 is made up of 14 amino acids. The CDR3 DNA reads TGTGCCAGCAGAGCGCGGGCAGGGGGATCACCCCTCCACTTT. Translated: CASRARAGGSPLHF.

The chain has TRBV7-9 and TRBJ2-7; TRBD1 aligns across 8 bases. Unmatched junction bases numbered 6, after V lost 3 bases and J lost 2 bases. The CDR3 sequence is 15 residues long. CDR1 and CDR2 from the germline V gene are SEHNR and FQNEAQ (reference sequence). The CDR3 loop reads CASSFQQGGPYEQYF. Here the CDR3 DNA reads TGTGCCAGCAGCTTTCAACAGGGGGGACCCTACGAGCAGTACTTC. The variable domain in full, with the rest retrieved from reference TRBV7-9 and TRBJ2-7, is DTGVSQNPRHKITKRGQNVTFRCDPISEHNRLYWYRQTLGQGPEFLTYFQNEAQLEKSRLLSDRFSAERPKGSFSTLEIQRTEQGDSAMYLCASSFQQGGPYEQYFGPGTRLTVT.

The chain has TRBV24-1 and TRBJ1-2; a possible D gene is TRBD1 (5 bases). CDR3 length equals 13 residues. The germline V gene has CDR1 KGHDR and CDR2 SFDVKD. V was cut by 8 bases and J by 8 bases, with 17 bases left in between. CDR3 residues: CATTSTGGGGYTF. The CDR3 coding sequence is TGTGCCACCACCTCAACGGGGGGGGGAGGCTACACCTTC.

This rearrangement joins TRBV2 to TRBJ2-7; the D gene is possibly TRBD1 (6 bases). The CDR3 runs to 15 residues. V gave up 1 base and J gave up 8 bases, with 18 bases separating them. CDR1 SNHLY and CDR2 FYNNEI come from the germline V gene. CDR3 nucleotides: TGTGCCAGCAGTGAAGGTACCCGGGACACTTTCAAGCAGTACTTC. It translates to CASSEGTRDTFKQYF.

The chain recombines TRBV2 with TRBJ2-5; D gene ambiguous. With 5 bases removed from V and 4 bases from J, the gap between germline ends came to 5 bases. The germline CDR1 and CDR2 sequences are SNHLY and FYNNEI. The CDR3 has 11 residues. DNA of the CDR3: TGTGCCAGCAGTTTTCGAGAGACCCAGTACTTC. Translating gives CASSFRETQYF. The full variable domain, completed using reference TRBV2 and TRBJ2-5, is EPEVTQTPSHQVTQMGQEVILRCVPISNHLYFYWYRQILGQKVEFLVSFYNNEISEKSEIFDDQFSVERPDGSNFTLKIRSTKLEDSAMYFCASSFRETQYFGPGTRLLVL.

V and J are TRBV6-6 and TRBJ2-7; D uncertain. The CDR3 is 15 amino acids. Germline loops: CDR1 MNHNY, CDR2 SVGAGI (reference sequence). V dropped 0 bases and J dropped 0 bases, with 9 bases sitting between them. The DNA for the CDR3 is TGTGCCAGCAGTTACTCGAGGCAGATCTCCTACGAGCAGTACTTC. Protein product: CASSYSRQISYEQYF.

The chain couples TRBV19 to TRBJ2-4, with D hard to call. The CDR3 spans 14 residues. Per the germline V gene, CDR1 is LNHDA and CDR2 is SQIVND (reference sequence). The ends were cut back, 2 bases at V and 5 bases at J, with 10 bases in the middle. CDR3 nucleotides: TGTGCCAGTAGTATATCCGTTACGGAAAACATTCAGTACTTC. It is translated as CASSISVTENIQYF.

This chain joins TRBV3-1 (or the pseudogene TRBV3-2) and TRBJ2-1; D ambiguous. V gave up 5 bases and J gave up 6 bases, with 8 bases separating them. This CDR3 has 12 amino acids. Germline V gives CDR1 LGHDT, CDR2 YNNKEL (reference sequence). As DNA, the CDR3 is TGTGCCAGCAGCGTCACAGCCAATGAGCAGTTCTTC. Its protein product is CASSVTANEQFF.

The V gene is TRBV3-1 (or the pseudogene TRBV3-2), the J gene TRBJ1-1, with TRBD1 as a possible D gene (6 bases). Trimming cost V 1 base and J 8 bases, with 14 bases left between them. The CDR3 has 14 amino acids. Germline lookup yields CDR1 LGHDT and CDR2 YNNKEL (reference sequence). The CDR3 region is CASSQGETGTEAFF. The CDR3 DNA sequence: TGTGCCAGCAGCCAAGGGGAAACAGGGACCGAAGCTTTCTTT.

This chain's CDR3 is CASSYSTPYDEQYF. The DNA for the CDR3 is TGTGCCAGCAGTTACTCGACTCCCTACGACGAGCAGTACTTC. This sequence joins TRBV6-5 and TRBJ2-7; D uncertain. V lost 0 bases to trimming and J lost 5 bases, with 11 bases between them. The CDR3 loop spans 14 amino acids. Germline CDR1 and CDR2: MNHEY and SVGAGI.

The rearrangement uses TRBV9 and TRBJ2-6; possible D gene TRBD2, 5 bases. The CDR3 sequence is 16 residues long. Trimming stripped 4 bases from V and 0 bases from J, with 11 bases between. CDR1 and CDR2 (germline): SGDLS, YYNGEE. In DNA form, the CDR3 reads TGTGCCAGCAGCCCAGCCGACTACTCTGGGGCCAACGTCCTGACTTTC. Its translation is CASSPADYSGANVLTF.

The count of this clone is one. The chain carries TRBV14 and TRBJ1-1; a weak D match, TRBD1 (6 bases). V lost 4 bases and J lost 3, with 12 bases in between. CDR1 is SGHDN and CDR2 is FVKESK in the germline V gene. CDR3 size: 14 residues. DNA of the CDR3: TGTGCCAGCAGCCGAAGGGGGGGGTACACTGAAGCTTTCTTT. This translates into CASSRRGGYTEAFF. The entire variable domain, with the rest obtained from reference TRBV14 and TRBJ1-1, is as follows: EAGVTQFPSHSVIEKGQTVTLRCDPISGHDNLYWYRRVMGKEIKFLLHFVKESKQDESGMPNNRFLAERTGGTYSTLKVQPAELEDSGVYFCASSRRGGYTEAFFGQGTRLTVV.

The V gene is TRBV5-1, the J gene TRBJ2-5, with D perhaps TRBD1 (6 bases). Trimming pared 0 bases from V and 2 bases from J, leaving 11 bases between. The CDR3 is 15 amino acids. Germline V gives CDR1 SGHRS, CDR2 YFSETQ. The CDR3 protein is CASSLEGTPQETQYF. CDR3 DNA sequence: TGCGCCAGCAGCTTGGAAGGGACACCACAAGAGACCCAGTACTTC. Combining the CDR3 with reference TRBV5-1 and TRBJ2-5 gives the whole variable domain KAGVTQTPRYLIKTRGQQVTLSCSPISGHRSVSWYQQTPGQGLQFLFEYFSETQRNKGNFPGRFSGRQFSNSRSEMNVSTLELGDSALYLCASSLEGTPQETQYFGPGTRLLVL.

The gene calls are TRBV3-1 (or the pseudogene TRBV3-2) and TRBJ2-7; TRBD2 matches at 12 bases. Losses at the gene ends were 4 bases for V and 0 bases for J; bases not matched to a gene: 1. The length of the CDR3 is 15 residues. CDR1 is LGHDT and CDR2 is YNNKEL in the germline V gene (reference sequence). The CDR3 nucleotides are TGTGCCAGCAGCCTGACTAGCGGGGGCTCCTACGAGCAGTACTTC. Residues: CASSLTSGGSYEQYF.

The CDR3 DNA follows: TGCGCCAGCAGTGAGATACCTGGCCATGCGAACACCGGGGAGCTGTTTTTT. It encodes CASSEIPGHANTGELFF. J is TRBJ2-2 and V is TRBV10-2; D not certain. V lost 2 bases and J lost 0, with 13 bases in between. Germline loops: CDR1 WSHSY, CDR2 SAAADI. The CDR3 consists of 17 residues.

The genes are TRBV6-1 and TRBJ1-5, with TRBD1 matching 7 bases. V trimming: 2 bases; J trimming: 2 bases; junction bases outside the gene matches: 3. The CDR3 totals 15 residues. From germline, CDR1 is MNHNS and CDR2 SASEGT. CDR3 nucleotide sequence: TGTGCCAGCAGTGAAATTCAGGGGGGCAATCAGCCCCAGCATTTT. Amino acid sequence: CASSEIQGGNQPQHF.

The chain links TRBV27 to TRBJ1-1; 7 nucleotides agree with TRBD1. J gave up 0 bases and V 4 bases, and 8 bases lay outside the gene matches. This CDR3 comprises 16 residues. CDR1 and CDR2 from the germline V gene are MNHEY and SMNVEV (reference sequence). The CDR3 region is CASSWKIGTVNTEAFF. The CDR3 bases are TGTGCCAGCAGTTGGAAGATCGGGACAGTGAACACTGAAGCTTTCTTT.

The chain carries TRBV9 and TRBJ1-5; D may be TRBD1 (6 bases). CDR3 length: 15 residues. CDR1 is SGDLS and CDR2 is YYNGEE in the germline V gene. The ends were cut back, 6 bases at V and 3 bases at J, with 16 bases in the middle. The CDR3 loop is CASNEQGNTNQPQHF. CDR3 nucleotides: TGTGCCAGCAACGAACAGGGAAACACCAATCAGCCCCAGCATTTT.

CDR3 sequence: CASSELAGQGDTQYF. For the CDR3, the DNA is TGTGCCAGCAGCGAATTAGCGGGACAGGGAGATACGCAGTATTTT. The chain is built from TRBV7-8 and TRBJ2-3; D is perhaps TRBD1 (9 bases). Germline loops: CDR1 SGHVS, CDR2 FQNEAQ. V was pared by 5 bases and J by 5 bases, with 17 bases between. There are 15 residues in the CDR3.